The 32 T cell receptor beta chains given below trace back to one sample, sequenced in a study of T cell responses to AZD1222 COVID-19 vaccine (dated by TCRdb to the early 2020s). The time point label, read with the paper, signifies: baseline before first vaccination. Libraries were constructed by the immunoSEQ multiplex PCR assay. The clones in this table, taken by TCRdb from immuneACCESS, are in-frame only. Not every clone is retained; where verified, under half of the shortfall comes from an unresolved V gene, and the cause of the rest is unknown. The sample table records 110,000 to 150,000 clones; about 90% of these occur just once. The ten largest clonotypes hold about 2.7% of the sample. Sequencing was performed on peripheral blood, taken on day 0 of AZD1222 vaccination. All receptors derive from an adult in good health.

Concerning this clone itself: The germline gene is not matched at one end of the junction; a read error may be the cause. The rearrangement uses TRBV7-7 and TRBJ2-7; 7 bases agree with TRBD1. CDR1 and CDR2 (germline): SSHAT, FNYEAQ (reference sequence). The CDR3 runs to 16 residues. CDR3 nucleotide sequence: TGTGCTAGCAGCCCACTGGGACAGACAGGGTCTGGAGAGCAGTACTTC. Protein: CASSPLGQTGSGEQYF.

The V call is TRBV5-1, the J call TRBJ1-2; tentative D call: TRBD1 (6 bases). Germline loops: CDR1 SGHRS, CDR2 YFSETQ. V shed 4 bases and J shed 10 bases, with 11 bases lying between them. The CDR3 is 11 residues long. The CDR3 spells CASSATGYYTF. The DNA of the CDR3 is TGCGCCAGCAGCGCTACAGGGTACTACACCTTC.

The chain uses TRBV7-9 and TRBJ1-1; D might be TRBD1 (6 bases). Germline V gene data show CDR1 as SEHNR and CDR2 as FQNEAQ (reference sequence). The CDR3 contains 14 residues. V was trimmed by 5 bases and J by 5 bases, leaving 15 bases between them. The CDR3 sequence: CASSPEGVRTEAFF. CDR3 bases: TGTGCCAGCAGCCCCGAGGGGGTCAGGACTGAAGCTTTCTTT.

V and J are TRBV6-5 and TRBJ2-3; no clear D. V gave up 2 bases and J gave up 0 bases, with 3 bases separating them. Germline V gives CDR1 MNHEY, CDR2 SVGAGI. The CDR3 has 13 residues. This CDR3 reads CASSYTSTDTQYF. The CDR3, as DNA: TGTGCCAGCAGTTACACGAGCACAGATACGCAGTATTTT.

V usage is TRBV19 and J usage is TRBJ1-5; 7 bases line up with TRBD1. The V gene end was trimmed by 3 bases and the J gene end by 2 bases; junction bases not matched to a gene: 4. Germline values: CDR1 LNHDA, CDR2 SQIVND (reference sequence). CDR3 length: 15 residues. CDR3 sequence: CASSMGTGGNQPQHF. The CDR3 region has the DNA TGTGCCAGTAGTATGGGAACAGGGGGCAATCAGCCCCAGCATTTT.

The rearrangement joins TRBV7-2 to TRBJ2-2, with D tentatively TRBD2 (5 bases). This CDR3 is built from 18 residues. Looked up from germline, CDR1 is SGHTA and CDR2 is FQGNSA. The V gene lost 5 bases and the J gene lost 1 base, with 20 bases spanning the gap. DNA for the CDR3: TGTGCCAGCAGCGTAGGACGGGTTGGCGGGCAGAACACCGGGGAGCTGTTTTTT. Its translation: CASSVGRVGGQNTGELFF. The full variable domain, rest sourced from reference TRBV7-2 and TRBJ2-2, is GAGVSQSPSNKVTEKGKDVELRCDPISGHTALYWYRQSLGQGLEFLIYFQGNSAPDKSGLPSDRFSAERTGGSVSTLTIQRTQQEDSAVYLCASSVGRVGGQNTGELFFGEGSRLTVL.

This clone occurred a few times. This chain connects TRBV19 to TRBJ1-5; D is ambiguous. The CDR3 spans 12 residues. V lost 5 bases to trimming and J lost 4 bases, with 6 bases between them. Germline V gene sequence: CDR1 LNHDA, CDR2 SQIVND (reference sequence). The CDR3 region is CASSYANQPQHF. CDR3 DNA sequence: TGTGCCAGTAGTTATGCGAATCAGCCCCAGCATTTT. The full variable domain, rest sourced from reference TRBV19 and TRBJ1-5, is DGGITQSPKYLFRKEGQNVTLSCEQNLNHDAMYWYRQDPGQGLRLIYYSQIVNDFQKGDIAEGYSVSREKKESFPLTVTSAQKNPTAFYLCASSYANQPQHFGDGTRLSIL.

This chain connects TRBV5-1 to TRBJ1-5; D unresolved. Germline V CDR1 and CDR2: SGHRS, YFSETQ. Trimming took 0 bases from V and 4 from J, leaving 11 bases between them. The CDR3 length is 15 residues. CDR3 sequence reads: CASSLAGRGNQPQHF. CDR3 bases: TGCGCCAGCAGCTTGGCCGGGCGAGGAAATCAGCCCCAGCATTTT.

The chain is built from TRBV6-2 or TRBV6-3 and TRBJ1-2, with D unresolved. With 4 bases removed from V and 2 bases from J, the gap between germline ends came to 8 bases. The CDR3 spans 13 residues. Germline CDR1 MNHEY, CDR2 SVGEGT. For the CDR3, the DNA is TGTGCCAGCAGTTCGACGGAGAACTATGGCTACACCTTC. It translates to CASSSTENYGYTF.

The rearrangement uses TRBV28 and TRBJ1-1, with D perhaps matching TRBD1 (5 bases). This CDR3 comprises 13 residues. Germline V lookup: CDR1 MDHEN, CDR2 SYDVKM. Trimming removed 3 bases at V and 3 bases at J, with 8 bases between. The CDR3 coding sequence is TGTGCCAGCAGTTTGGGAGGGGACACTGAAGCTTTCTTT. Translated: CASSLGGDTEAFF.

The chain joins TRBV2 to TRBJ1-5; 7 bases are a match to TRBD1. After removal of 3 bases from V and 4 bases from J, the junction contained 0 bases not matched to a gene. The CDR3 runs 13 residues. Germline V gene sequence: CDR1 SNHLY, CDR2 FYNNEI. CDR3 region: CASSDRGNQPQHF. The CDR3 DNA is TGTGCCAGCAGTGACAGGGGGAATCAGCCCCAGCATTTT.

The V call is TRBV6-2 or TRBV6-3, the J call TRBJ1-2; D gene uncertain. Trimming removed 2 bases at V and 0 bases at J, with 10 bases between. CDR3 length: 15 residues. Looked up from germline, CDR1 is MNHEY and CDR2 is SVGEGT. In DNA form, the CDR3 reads TGTGCCAGCAGTTACGGGCGTAGCGCTAACTATGGCTACACCTTC. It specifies CASSYGRSANYGYTF.

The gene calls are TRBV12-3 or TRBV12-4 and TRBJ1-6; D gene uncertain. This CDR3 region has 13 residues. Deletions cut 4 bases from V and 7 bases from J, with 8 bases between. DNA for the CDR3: TGTGCCAGCAGTTCGACCGGCAATTCACCCCTCCACTTT. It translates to CASSSTGNSPLHF.

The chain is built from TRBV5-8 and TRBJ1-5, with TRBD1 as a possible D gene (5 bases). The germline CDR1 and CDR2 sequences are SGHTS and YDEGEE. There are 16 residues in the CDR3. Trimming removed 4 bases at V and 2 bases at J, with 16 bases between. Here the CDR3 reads CASSPRQGGGNQPQHF. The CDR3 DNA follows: TGTGCCAGCAGCCCGCGTCAGGGTGGGGGCAATCAGCCCCAGCATTTT. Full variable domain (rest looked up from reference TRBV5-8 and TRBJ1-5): EAGVTQSPTHLIKTRGQQATLRCSPISGHTSVYWYQQALGLGLQFLLWYDEGEERNRGNFPPRFSGRQFPNYSSELNVNALELEDSALYLCASSPRQGGGNQPQHFGDGTRLSIL.

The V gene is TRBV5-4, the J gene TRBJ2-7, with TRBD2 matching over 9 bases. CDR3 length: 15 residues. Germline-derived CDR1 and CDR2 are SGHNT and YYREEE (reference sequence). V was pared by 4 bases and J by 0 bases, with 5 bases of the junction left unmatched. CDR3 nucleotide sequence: TGTGCCAGCAGCCCCGGGACTAGCATCTCCTACGAGCAGTACTTC. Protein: CASSPGTSISYEQYF.

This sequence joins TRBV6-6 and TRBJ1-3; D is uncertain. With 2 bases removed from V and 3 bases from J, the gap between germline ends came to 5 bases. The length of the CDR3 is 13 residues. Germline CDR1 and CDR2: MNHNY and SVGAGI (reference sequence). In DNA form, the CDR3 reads TGTGCCAGCAGTTACAATGATGGAAACACCATATATTTT. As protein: CASSYNDGNTIYF.

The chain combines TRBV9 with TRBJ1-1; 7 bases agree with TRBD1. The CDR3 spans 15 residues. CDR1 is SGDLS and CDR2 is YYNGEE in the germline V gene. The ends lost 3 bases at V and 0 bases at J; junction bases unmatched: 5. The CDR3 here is CASSGQGLLNTEAFF. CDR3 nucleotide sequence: TGTGCCAGCAGCGGACAGGGATTATTGAACACTGAAGCTTTCTTT.

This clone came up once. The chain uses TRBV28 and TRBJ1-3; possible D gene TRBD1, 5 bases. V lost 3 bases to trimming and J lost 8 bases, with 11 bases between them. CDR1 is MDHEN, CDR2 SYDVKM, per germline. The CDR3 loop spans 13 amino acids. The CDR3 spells CASSLTGGDTIYF. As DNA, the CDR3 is TGTGCCAGCAGTTTGACGGGGGGAGACACCATATATTTT.

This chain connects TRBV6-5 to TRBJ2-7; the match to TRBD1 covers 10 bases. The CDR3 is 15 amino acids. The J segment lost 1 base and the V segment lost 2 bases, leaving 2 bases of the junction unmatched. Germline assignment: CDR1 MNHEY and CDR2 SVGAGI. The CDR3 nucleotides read TGTGCCAGCAGTTACGGGACAGGGGTTTCCTACGAGCAGTACTTC. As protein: CASSYGTGVSYEQYF.

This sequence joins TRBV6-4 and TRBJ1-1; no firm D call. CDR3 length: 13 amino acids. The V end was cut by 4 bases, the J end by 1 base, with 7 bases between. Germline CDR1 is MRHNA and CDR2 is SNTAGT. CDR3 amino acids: CASSVAGNTEAFF. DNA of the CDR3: TGTGCCAGCAGTGTGGCAGGGAACACTGAAGCTTTCTTT.

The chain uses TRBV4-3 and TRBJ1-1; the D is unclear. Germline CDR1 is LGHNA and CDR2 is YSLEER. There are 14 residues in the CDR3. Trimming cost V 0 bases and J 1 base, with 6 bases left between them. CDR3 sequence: CASSQDPPNTEAFF. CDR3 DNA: TGCGCCAGCAGCCAAGATCCACCGAACACTGAAGCTTTCTTT.

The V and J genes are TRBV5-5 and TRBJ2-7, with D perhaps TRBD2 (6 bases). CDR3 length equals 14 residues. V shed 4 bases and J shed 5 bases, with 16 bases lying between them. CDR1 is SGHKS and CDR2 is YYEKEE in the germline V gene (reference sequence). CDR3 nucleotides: TGTGCCAGCAGCCCTTCGGGAGAGAGCCACGAGCAGTACTTC. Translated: CASSPSGESHEQYF.

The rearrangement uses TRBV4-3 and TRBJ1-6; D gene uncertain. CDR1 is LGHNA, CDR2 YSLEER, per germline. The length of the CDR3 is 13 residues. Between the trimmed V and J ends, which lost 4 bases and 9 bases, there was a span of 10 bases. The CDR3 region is CASSPRLGSPLHF. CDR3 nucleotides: TGCGCCAGCAGCCCGCGACTCGGTTCACCCCTCCACTTT.

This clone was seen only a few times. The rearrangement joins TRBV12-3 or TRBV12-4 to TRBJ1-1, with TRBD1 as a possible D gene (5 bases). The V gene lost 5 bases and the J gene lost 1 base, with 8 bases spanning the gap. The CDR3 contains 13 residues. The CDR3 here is CASSRTQNTEAFF. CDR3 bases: TGTGCCAGCAGTAGGACACAGAACACTGAAGCTTTCTTT.

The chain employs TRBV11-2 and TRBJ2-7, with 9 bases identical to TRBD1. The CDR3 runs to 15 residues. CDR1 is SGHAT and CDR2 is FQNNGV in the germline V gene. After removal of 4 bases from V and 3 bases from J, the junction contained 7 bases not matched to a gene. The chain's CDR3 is CASSSIRDRDYEQYF. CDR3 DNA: TGTGCCAGCAGCTCGATCCGGGACAGGGACTACGAGCAGTACTTC.

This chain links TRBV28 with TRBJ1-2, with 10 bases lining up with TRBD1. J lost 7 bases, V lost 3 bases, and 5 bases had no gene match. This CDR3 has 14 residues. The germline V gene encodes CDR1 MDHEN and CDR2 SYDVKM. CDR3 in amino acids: CASSLTGGGGGYTF. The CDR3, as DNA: TGTGCCAGCAGTTTGACAGGGGGCGGCGGTGGCTACACCTTC.

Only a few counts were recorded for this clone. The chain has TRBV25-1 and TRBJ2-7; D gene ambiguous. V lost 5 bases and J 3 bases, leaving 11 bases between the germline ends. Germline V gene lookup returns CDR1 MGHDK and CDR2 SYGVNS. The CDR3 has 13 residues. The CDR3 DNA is TGTGCCAGCAGTTTTGGTTATGGCTACGAGCAGTACTTC. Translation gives CASSFGYGYEQYF.

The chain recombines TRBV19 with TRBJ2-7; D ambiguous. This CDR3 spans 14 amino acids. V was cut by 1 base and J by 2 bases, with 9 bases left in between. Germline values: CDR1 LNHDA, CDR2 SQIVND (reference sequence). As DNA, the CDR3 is TGTGCCAGTAGTATAGGTATAGGACCCTACGAGCAGTACTTC. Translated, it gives CASSIGIGPYEQYF.

This CDR3 is CASSSVVRGTEAFF. In DNA form, the CDR3 reads TGTGCCAGCAGTTCGGTGGTCAGGGGCACTGAAGCTTTCTTT. This chain links TRBV6-5 with TRBJ1-1; TRBD1 might be the D (6 bases). Germline CDR1 MNHEY, CDR2 SVGAGI. V gave up 4 bases and J gave up 4 bases, with 13 bases separating them. CDR3 size: 14 residues.

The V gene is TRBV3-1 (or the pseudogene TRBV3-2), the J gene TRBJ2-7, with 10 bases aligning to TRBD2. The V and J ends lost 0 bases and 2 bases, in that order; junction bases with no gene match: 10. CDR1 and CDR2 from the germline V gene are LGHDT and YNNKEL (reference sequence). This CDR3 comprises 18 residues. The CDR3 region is CASSQDWASGRCAYEQYF. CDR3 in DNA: TGTGCCAGCAGCCAAGATTGGGCTAGCGGGAGATGCGCCTACGAGCAGTACTTC.

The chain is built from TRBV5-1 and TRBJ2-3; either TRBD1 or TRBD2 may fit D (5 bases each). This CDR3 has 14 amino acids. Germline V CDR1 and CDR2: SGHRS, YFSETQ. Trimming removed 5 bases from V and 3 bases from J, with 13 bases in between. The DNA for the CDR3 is TGCGCCAGCAGAGAGGGGATGAGAACAGATACGCAGTATTTT. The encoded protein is CASREGMRTDTQYF. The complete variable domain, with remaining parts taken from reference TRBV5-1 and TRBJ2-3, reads KAGVTQTPRYLIKTRGQQVTLSCSPISGHRSVSWYQQTPGQGLQFLFEYFSETQRNKGNFPGRFSGRQFSNSRSEMNVSTLELGDSALYLCASREGMRTDTQYFGPGTRLTVL.

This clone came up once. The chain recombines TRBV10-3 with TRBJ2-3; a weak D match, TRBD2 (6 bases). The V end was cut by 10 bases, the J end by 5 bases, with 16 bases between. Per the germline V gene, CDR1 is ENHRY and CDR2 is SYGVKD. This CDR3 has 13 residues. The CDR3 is CANSGTSRDTQYF. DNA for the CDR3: TGTGCCAATTCCGGGACTTCCAGAGATACGCAGTATTTT.